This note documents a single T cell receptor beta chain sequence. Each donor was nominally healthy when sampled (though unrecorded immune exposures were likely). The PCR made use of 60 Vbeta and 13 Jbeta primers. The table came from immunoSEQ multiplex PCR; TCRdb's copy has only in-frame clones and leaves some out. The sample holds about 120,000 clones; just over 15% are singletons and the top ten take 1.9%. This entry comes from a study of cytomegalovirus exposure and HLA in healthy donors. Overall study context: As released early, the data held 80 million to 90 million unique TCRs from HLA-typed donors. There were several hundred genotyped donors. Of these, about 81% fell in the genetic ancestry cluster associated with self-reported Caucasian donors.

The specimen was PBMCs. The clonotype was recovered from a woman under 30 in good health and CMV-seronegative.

The CDR3: CASTLGDEQFF. The CDR3 DNA follows: TGTGCCAGCACTCTCGGTGATGAGCAGTTCTTC. V usage is TRBV6-6 and J usage is TRBJ2-1; D not resolved. Germline V CDR1 and CDR2: MNHNY, SVGAGI (reference sequence). The V end was cut by 7 bases, the J end by 8 bases, with 9 bases between. This CDR3 is 11 amino acids long.